The sequence of this TCR beta chain was determined in a study of human T cells and chemical hapten exposure. On the study more broadly: Patch tests of 0.01% DPC on the upper back were read at 6 days.

Time point indicated: patch test 1, 2 weeks after DPC sensitization. Regarding treatment: therapeutic diphenylcyclopropenone sensitization with weekly scalp DPC. Sequencing started from total RNA isolated from unfractionated whole blood. The CDR3 contains 15 residues. V lost 4 bases, J lost 6 bases, and 6 bases stayed unmatched. The germline V gene encodes CDR1 SGHTA and CDR2 FQGTGA. Library preparation tagged each individual cDNA molecule with a unique molecular identifier. TCRdb analysed the RACE reads with MiXCR anew, one entry per CDR3 protein. The sample has 300,000 to 450,000 distinct CDR3 sequences; 4.8% are singletons. This clonotype was counted a few times.

Sequences were derived from whole blood, sampled in connection with sensitization to the hapten diphenylcyclopropenone (DPC). The origin of this receptor is a woman between 50 and 59 years old with alopecia areata. Some clones in this sample may be carry-over from other donors' samples. The chain couples TRBV7-3 to TRBJ2-2; 9 bases map to TRBD2. The CDR3: CASSSRGGASGELFF. The CDR3 nucleotides are TGTGCCAGCAGCTCCCGCGGGGGGGCCTCCGGGGAGCTGTTTTTT.